This T cell receptor beta chain is drawn from a study of regulatory T cells in long-lasting Graves disease. Overall study results and limits: Public clonotype sharing was higher in persistent than newly diagnosed patients.

This clonotype was seen a handful of times. As yet, its antigen is unknown. CDR3 length: 14 residues. From germline, CDR1 is GTSNPN and CDR2 SVGIG (reference sequence). J gave up 5 bases and V 5 bases, and 9 bases lay outside the gene matches. Sample time point: newly diagnosed GD, antithyroid drugs for less than 3 months. PBMC-derived RNA was used for the TCR library. Building the TCR beta libraries relied on iRepertoire HTBI primers, and CDR3 regions underwent Arm-PCR. MiXCR, applied by TCRdb to the multiplex PCR reads, yields one record per CDR3 protein. The data hold under 400,000 distinct CDR3 sequences, with about a sixth observed a single time. The same data also went into a second study, on T cells in Graves' hyperthyroidism and ophthalmopathy. As reported in that work: Onset of ophthalmopathy came a median approximately 6 months after the model predicted it.

This TCR was sampled from a man in his forties with Graves disease. This specimen was peripheral blood mononuclear cells (PBMCs), taken at new diagnosis, from a patient treated with antithyroid drugs. The chain carries TRBV30 and TRBJ2-5; 9 bases line up with TRBD1. CDR3 in amino acids: CAWAGQGGWETQYF. CDR3 in DNA: TGTGCCTGGGCGGGACAGGGCGGGTGGGAGACCCAGTACTTC.